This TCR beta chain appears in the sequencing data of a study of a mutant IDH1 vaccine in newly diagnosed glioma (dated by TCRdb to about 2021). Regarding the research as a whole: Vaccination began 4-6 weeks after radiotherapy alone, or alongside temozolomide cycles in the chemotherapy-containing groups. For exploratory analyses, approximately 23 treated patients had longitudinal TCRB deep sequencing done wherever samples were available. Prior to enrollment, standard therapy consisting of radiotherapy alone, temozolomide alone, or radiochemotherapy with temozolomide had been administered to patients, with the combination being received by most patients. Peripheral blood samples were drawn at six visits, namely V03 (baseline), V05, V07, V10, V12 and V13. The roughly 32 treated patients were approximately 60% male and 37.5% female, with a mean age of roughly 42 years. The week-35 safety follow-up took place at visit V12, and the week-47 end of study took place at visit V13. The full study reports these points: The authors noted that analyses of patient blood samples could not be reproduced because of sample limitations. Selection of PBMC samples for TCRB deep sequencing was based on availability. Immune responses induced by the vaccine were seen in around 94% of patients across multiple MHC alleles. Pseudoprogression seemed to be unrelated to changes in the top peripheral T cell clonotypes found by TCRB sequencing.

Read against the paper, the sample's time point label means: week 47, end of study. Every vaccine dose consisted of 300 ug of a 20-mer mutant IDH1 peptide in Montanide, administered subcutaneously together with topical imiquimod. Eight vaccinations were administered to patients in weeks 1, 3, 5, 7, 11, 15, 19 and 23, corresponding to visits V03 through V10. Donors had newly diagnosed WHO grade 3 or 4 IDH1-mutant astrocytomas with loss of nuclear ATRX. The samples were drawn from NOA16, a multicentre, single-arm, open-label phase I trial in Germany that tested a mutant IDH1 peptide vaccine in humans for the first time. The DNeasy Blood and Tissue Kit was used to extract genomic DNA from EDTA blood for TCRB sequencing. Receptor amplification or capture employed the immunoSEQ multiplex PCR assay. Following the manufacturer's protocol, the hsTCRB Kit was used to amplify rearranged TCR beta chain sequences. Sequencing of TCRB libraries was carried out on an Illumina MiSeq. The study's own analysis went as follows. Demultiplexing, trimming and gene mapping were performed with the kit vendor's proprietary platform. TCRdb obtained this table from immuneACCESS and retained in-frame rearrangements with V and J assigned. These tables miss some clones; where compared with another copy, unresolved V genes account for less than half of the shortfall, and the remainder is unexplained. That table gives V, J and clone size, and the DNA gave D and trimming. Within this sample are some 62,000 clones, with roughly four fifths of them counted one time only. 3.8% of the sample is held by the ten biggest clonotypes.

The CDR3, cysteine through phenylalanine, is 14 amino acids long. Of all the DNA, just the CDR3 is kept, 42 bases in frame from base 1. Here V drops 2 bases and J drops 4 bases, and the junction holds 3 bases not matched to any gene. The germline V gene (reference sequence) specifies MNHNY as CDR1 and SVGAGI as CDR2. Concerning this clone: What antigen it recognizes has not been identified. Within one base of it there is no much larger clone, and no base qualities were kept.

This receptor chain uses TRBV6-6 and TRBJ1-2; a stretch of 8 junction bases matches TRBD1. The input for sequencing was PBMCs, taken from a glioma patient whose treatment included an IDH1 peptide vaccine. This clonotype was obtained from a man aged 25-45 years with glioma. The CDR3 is CASSYGQGGYGYTF. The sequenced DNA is TGTGCCAGCAGTTACGGACAGGGAGGCTATGGCTACACCTTC.